This record concerns one T cell receptor beta chain sequence. Antigen specificity is unknown. Produced via immunoSEQ multiplex PCR; TCRdb's table is partial and in-frame only. The table has around 130,000 clones, roughly nine tenths seen once. The data originate from a study of cytomegalovirus exposure and HLA in healthy donors. V gave up 3 bases and J gave up 6 bases; unmatched junction bases: 6. Germline assignment: CDR1 ENHRY and CDR2 SYGVKD. CDR3 length: 14 amino acids. General study results and limits: Overall, 164 TCR beta chains were annotated as cytomegalovirus-associated.

This rearrangement joins TRBV10-3 to TRBJ2-7, with TRBD2 matching over 9 bases. Sequencing was carried out using PBMCs. This TCR came from a man aged 25 to 45 in good health and CMV-seronegative. CDR3 residues: CAISDLAGSREQYF. The CDR3 region has the DNA TGTGCCATCAGTGATCTAGCGGGGAGCCGCGAGCAGTACTTC.